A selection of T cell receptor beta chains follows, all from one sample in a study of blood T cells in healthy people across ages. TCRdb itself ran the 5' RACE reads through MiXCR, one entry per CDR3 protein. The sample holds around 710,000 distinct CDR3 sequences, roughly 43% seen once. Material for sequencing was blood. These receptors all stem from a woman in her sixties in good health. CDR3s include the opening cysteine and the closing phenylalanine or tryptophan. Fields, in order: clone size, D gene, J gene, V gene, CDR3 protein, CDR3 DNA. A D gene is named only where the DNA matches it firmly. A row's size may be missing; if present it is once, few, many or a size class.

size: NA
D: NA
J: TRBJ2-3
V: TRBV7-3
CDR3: CASSLLGSSGTDTQYF
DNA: TGTGCCAGCAGCCTCCTAGGGTCCTCGGGCACAGATACGCAGTATTTT

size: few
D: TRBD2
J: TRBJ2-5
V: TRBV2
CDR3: CASSEGTSRSQETQYF
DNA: TGTGCCAGCAGTGAAGGGACTAGCAGAAGCCAAGAGACCCAGTACTTC

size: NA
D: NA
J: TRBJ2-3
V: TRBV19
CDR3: CASSPRPSTDTQYF
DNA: TGTGCCAGTAGTCCCCGGCCCTCCACAGATACGCAGTATTTT

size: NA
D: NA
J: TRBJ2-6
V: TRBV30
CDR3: CAWSTWGANVLTF
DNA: TGTGCCTGGAGTACCTGGGGGGCCAACGTCCTGACTTTC

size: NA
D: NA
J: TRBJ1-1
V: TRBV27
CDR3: CACSPRQPNTEAFF
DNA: TGTGCCTGCAGTCCCAGACAGCCTAACACTGAAGCTTTCTTT

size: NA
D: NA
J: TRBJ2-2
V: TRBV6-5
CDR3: CASRRRDLNTGELFF
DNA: TGTGCCAGCAGGCGCCGGGACTTGAACACCGGGGAGCTGTTTTTT

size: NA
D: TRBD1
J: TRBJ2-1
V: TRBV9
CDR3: CASSGDRGRNEQFF
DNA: TGTGCCAGCAGCGGGGACAGGGGGAGAAATGAGCAGTTCTTC

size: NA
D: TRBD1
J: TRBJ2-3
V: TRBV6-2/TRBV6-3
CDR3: CASSYGTGAPDTQYF
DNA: TGTGCCAGCAGTTACGGGACAGGGGCCCCAGATACGCAGTATTTT

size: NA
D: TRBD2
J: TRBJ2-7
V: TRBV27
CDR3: CASSLAGGRSYEQYF
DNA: TGTGCCAGCAGCTTAGCGGGTGGACGTTCCTACGAGCAGTACTTC

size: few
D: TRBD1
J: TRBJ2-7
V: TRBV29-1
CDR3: CSVGNRGRHEQYF
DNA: TGCAGCGTGGGTAACAGGGGGCGCCACGAGCAGTACTTC

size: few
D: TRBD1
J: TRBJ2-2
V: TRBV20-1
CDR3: CSARDRGLTGELFF
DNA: TGCAGTGCTAGGGACAGGGGGCTCACCGGGGAGCTGTTTTTT

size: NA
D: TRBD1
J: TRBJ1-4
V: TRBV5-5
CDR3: CASSYSTGKNEKLFF
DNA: TGTGCCAGCAGCTATTCGACAGGGAAGAATGAAAAACTGTTTTTT

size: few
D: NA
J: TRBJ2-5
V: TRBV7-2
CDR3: CASSLKGGRETQYF
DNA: TGTGCCAGCAGCTTAAAGGGGGGGAGAGAGACCCAGTACTTC

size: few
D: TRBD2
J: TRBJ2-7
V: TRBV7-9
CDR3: CASSSLAGDLYEQYF
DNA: TGTGCCAGCAGCTCCCTAGCGGGGGACCTTTACGAGCAGTACTTC

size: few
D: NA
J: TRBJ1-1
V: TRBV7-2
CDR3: CASSLGTATEAFF
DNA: TGTGCCAGCAGCTTAGGGACGGCCACTGAAGCTTTCTTT

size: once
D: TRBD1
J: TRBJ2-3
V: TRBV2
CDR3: CATTVTGASGDTQYF
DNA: TGTGCCACCACAGTCACAGGGGCCTCGGGAGATACGCAGTATTTT

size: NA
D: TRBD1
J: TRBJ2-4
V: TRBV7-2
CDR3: CASSLGQGVAKNIQYF
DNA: TGTGCCAGCAGCTTAGGTCAGGGGGTAGCCAAAAACATTCAGTACTTC

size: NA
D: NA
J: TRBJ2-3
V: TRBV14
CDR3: CASSQVGFASVTDTQYF
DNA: TGTGCCAGCAGCCAAGTGGGGTTTGCAAGTGTGACAGATACGCAGTATTTT

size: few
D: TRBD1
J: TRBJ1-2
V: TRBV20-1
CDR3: CSARETGRGGYTF
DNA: TGCAGTGCTAGAGAGACAGGGCGGGGTGGCTACACCTTC

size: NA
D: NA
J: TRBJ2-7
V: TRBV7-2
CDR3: CASSPKTGSYELYF
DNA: TGTGCCAGCAGCCCGAAGACAGGCTCCTACGAGCTGTACTTC

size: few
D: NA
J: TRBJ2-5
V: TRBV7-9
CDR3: CASNPGPERETQYF
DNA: TGTGCCAGCAACCCGGGACCGGAGCGGGAGACCCAGTACTTC

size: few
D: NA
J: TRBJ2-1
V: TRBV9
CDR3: CASSVGLRGGENEQFF
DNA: TGTGCCAGCAGCGTAGGTTTGCGCGGAGGTGAGAATGAGCAGTTCTTC

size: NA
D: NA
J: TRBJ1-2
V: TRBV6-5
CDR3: CASSYSRGGRGYTF
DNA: TGTGCCAGCAGTTACTCGAGGGGGGGTCGTGGCTACACCTTC

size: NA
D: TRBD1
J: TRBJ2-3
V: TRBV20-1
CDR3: CSACGQGVPTTDTQYF
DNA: TGCAGTGCTTGCGGACAGGGGGTTCCCACCACAGATACGCAGTATTTT

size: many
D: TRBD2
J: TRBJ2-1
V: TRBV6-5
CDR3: CASSHETSGAYNEQFF
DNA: TGTGCCAGCAGTCACGAGACTAGCGGGGCTTACAATGAGCAGTTCTTC

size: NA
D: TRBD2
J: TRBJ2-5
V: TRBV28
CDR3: CASSFRLAGEQYF
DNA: TGTGCCAGCAGTTTCAGACTAGCGGGTGAGCAGTACTTC

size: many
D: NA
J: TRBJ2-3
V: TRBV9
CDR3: CASSVADTQYF
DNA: TGTGCCAGCAGCGTAGCGGATACGCAGTATTTT

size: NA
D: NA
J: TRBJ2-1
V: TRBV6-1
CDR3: CASSEAGGPSGNKQFF
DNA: TGTGCCAGCAGTGAAGCGGGGGGACCGTCCGGAAATAAGCAGTTCTTC

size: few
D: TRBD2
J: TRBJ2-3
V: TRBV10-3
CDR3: CAISELAADTQYF
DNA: TGTGCCATCAGTGAACTAGCGGCAGATACGCAGTATTTT

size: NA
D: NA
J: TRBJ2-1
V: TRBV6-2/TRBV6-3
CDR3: CASTRQPRNNEQFF
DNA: TGTGCCAGCACAAGACAACCTCGGAACAATGAGCAGTTCTTC

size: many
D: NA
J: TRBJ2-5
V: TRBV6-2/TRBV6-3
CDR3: CASSYGGASQETQYF
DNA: TGTGCCAGCAGTTACGGAGGAGCCAGCCAAGAGACCCAGTACTTC

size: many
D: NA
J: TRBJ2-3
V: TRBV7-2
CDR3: CASSYASDTQYF
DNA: TGTGCCAGCAGCTACGCTTCAGATACGCAGTATTTT

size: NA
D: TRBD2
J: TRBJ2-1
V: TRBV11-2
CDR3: CASSFGLAGGYNEQFF
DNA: TGTGCCAGCAGCTTTGGTCTAGCGGGGGGGTACAATGAGCAGTTCTTC

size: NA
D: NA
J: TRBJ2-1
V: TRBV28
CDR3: CASTGSRNEQFF
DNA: TGTGCCAGCACCGGGAGTCGGAATGAGCAGTTCTTC

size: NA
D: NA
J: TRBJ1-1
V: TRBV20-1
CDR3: CSARNLGRAANTEAFF
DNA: TGCAGTGCTAGAAACCTAGGGCGGGCGGCTAACACTGAAGCTTTCTTT

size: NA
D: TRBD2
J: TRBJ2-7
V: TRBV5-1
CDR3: CASVASGGYNEQYF
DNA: TGCGCCAGCGTCGCTAGCGGGGGCTACAATGAGCAGTACTTC

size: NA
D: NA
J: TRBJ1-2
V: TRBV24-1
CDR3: CANVNRDHNYGYTF
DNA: TGTGCCAACGTGAACAGGGACCATAACTATGGCTACACCTTC

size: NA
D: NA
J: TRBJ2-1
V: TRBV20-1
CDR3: CSAREEGASYNEQFF
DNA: TGCAGTGCTAGAGAGGAGGGGGCCTCCTACAATGAGCAGTTCTTC

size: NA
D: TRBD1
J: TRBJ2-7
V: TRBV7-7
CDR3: CASSSFPGQGYEQYF
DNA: TGTGCCAGCAGCTCGTTTCCAGGACAGGGCTACGAGCAGTACTTC

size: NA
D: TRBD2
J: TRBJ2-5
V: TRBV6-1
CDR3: CASSEALAGGGETQYF
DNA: TGTGCCAGCAGTGAAGCCCTAGCGGGAGGAGGGGAGACCCAGTACTTC

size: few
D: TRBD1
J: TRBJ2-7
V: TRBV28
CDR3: CASTRTGRSHEQYF
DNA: TGTGCCAGCACCCGGACAGGGAGAAGCCACGAGCAGTACTTC

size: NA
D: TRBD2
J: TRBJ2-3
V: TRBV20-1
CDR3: CSASPTSGGADTQYF
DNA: TGCAGTGCTAGCCCGACTAGCGGGGGGGCAGATACGCAGTATTTT

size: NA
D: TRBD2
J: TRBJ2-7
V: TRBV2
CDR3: CASSEGAGAPFEQYF
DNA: TGTGCCAGCAGTGAAGGGGCGGGAGCGCCGTTCGAGCAGTACTTC

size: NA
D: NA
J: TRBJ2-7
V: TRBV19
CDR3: CASTYSIDRSYEQYF
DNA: TGTGCCAGTACCTATTCAATTGACAGATCCTACGAGCAGTACTTC

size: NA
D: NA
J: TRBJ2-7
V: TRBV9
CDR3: CASSVAEGAYEQYF
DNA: TGTGCCAGCAGCGTAGCTGAGGGGGCCTACGAGCAGTACTTC

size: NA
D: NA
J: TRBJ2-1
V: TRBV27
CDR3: CASSLRRNTYNEQFF
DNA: TGTGCCAGCAGTTTACGCCGGAATACCTACAATGAGCAGTTCTTC

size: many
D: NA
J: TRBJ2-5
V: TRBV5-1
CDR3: CASSPGGVETQYF
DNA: TGCGCCAGCAGCCCTGGCGGGGTCGAGACCCAGTACTTC

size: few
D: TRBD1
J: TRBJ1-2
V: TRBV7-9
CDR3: CASSRGDRRGLSHGYTF
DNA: TGTGCCAGCAGCCGCGGGGACAGGCGAGGCCTGAGTCATGGCTACACCTTC

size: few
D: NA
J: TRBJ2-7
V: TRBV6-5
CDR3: CASMGRTHGEQYF
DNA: TGTGCCAGTATGGGGAGGACCCATGGGGAGCAGTACTTC

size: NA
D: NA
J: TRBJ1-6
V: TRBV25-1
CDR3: CASRDAGGSPLHF
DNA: TGTGCCAGCAGGGACGCGGGGGGGTCACCCCTCCACTTT

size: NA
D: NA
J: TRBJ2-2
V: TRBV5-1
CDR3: CASSFRVSNTGELFF
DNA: TGCGCCAGCAGCTTTAGGGTCAGTAACACCGGGGAGCTGTTTTTT

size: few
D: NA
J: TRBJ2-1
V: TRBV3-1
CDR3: CASSREEYNEQFF
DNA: TGTGCCAGCAGCCGTGAAGAGTACAATGAGCAGTTCTTC

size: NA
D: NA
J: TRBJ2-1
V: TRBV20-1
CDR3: CSARDYTSAEYNEQFF
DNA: TGCAGTGCTAGAGATTACACATCAGCGGAATACAATGAGCAGTTCTTC

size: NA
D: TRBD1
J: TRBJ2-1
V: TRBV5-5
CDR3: CASSPRFVTGGVNEQFF
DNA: TGTGCCAGCAGCCCTCGATTTGTGACAGGGGGAGTCAATGAGCAGTTCTTC

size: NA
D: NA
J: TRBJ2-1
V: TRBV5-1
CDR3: CASSAVTHRRQGEQFF
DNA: TGCGCCAGCAGCGCCGTGACTCATCGGCGGCAAGGTGAGCAGTTCTTC

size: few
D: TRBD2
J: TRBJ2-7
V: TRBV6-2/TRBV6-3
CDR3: CASNPSGNEQYF
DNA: TGTGCCAGCAACCCTAGCGGGAACGAGCAGTACTTC

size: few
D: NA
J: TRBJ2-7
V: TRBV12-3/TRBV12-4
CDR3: CASSQTGLEQYF
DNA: TGTGCCAGCAGCCAAACAGGGCTCGAGCAGTACTTC